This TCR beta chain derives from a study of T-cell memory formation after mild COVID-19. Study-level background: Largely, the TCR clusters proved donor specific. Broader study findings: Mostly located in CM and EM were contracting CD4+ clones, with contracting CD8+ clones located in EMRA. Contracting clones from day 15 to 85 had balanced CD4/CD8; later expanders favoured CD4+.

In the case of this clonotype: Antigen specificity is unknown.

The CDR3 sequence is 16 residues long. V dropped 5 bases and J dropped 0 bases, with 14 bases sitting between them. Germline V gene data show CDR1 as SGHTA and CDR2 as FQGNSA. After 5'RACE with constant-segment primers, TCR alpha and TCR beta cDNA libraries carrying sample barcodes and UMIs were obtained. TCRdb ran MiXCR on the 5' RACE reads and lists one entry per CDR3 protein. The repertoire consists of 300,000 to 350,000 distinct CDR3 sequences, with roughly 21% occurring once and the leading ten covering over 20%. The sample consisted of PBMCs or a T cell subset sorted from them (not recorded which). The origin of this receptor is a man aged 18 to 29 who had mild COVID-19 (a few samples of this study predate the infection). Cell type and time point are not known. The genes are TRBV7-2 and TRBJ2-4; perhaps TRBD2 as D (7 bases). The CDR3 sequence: CASSPEGGPAKNIQYF. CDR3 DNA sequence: TGTGCCAGCAGCCCAGAGGGGGGGCCAGCCAAAAACATTCAGTACTTC.